The 17 T cell receptor beta chains reported below all come from one sample, sequenced in a study of blood T cell repertoires in COVID-19. Assay used: immunoSEQ multiplex PCR; TCRdb lists only in-frame clones, some missing. The sample shows about 220,000 clones, more than 65% of them seen only once. Sequencing input: peripheral blood. Receptors were obtained from a middle-aged man with active or convalescent COVID-19.

This chain connects TRBV18 to TRBJ1-5; D perhaps matches TRBD1 (6 bases). In germline, CDR1 is KGHSH, CDR2 LQKENI. This CDR3 has 18 residues. V lost 6 bases and J 2 bases, leaving 23 bases between the germline ends. The DNA for the CDR3 is TGTGCCAGCTCCCGAGAGGCAGGGGCCCTTGGTGGCAATCAGCCCCAGCATTTT. Protein: CASSREAGALGGNQPQHF.

V and J are TRBV7-2 and TRBJ2-1, with 15 bases aligning to TRBD2. In germline, CDR1 is SGHTA, CDR2 FQGNSA. Trimming took 4 bases from V and 6 from J; bases not matched to a gene: 4. The CDR3 loop spans 16 amino acids. In DNA form, the CDR3 reads TGTGCCAGCAGCTCCGGACTAGCGGGAGGGGGCAATGAGCAGTTCTTC. Translated: CASSSGLAGGGNEQFF.

The chain links TRBV11-1 to TRBJ2-7, with TRBD2 matching over 7 bases. The CDR3 length is 15 residues. Unmatched junction bases numbered 8, after V lost 0 bases and J lost 6 bases. CDR1 is SGHAT and CDR2 is FQDESV in the germline V gene (reference sequence). In DNA, the CDR3 is TGTGCCAGCAGCTTAGCGGGAGGGGCAGGCGCCGAGCAGTACTTC. This sequence encodes CASSLAGGAGAEQYF.

V and J are TRBV18 and TRBJ2-3, with a possible D match to TRBD2 (5 bases). The germline V gene encodes CDR1 KGHSH and CDR2 LQKENI. The CDR3 has 16 amino acids. V was clipped by 3 bases and J by 2 bases, with 15 bases between them. CDR3 nucleotide sequence: TGTGCCAGCTCACCGATGAAACTAGAATCCACAGATACGCAGTATTTT. Protein sequence: CASSPMKLESTDTQYF.

The chain uses TRBV5-8 and TRBJ2-7, with 10 bases lining up with TRBD1. V was pared by 3 bases and J by 6 bases, with 6 bases of the junction left unmatched. The germline gives CDR1 SGHTS, CDR2 YDEGEE. CDR3 length: 14 residues. CDR3 residues: CASSSRDRGREQYF. As DNA, the CDR3 is TGTGCCAGCAGCTCCCGGGACAGGGGTCGCGAGCAGTACTTC. Supplemented by reference TRBV5-8 and TRBJ2-7, the full variable domain reads EAGVTQSPTHLIKTRGQQATLRCSPISGHTSVYWYQQALGLGLQFLLWYDEGEERNRGNFPPRFSGRQFPNYSSELNVNALELEDSALYLCASSSRDRGREQYFGPGTRLTVT.

This chain joins TRBV5-1 and TRBJ2-5, with 7 bases aligning to TRBD2. Germline CDR1 and CDR2: SGHRS and YFSETQ. The J segment lost 2 bases and the V segment lost 4 bases, leaving 8 bases of the junction unmatched. The CDR3 covers 15 residues. The DNA for the CDR3 is TGCGCCAGCAGCACCCGCGGGGAGGGACAAGAGACCCAGTACTTC. Its protein product is CASSTRGEGQETQYF.

V usage is TRBV6-5 and J usage is TRBJ2-7; weak D call: TRBD1 (6 bases). From germline, CDR1 is MNHEY and CDR2 SVGAGI. This CDR3 spans 13 amino acids. Trimming shortened V by 4 bases and J by 5 bases, and 12 bases separated the two germline ends. Here the CDR3 reads CASSFGGRNEQYF. The CDR3, as DNA: TGTGCCAGCAGTTTTGGGGGCCGGAACGAGCAGTACTTC.

The chain uses TRBV5-1 and TRBJ2-5; TRBD2 matches at 7 bases. CDR3 length: 14 residues. The ends lost 2 bases at V and 3 bases at J; junction bases unmatched: 4. The germline V gene has CDR1 SGHRS and CDR2 YFSETQ. This chain's CDR3 is CASSLTAGEETQYF. In nucleotides, the CDR3 is TGCGCCAGCAGCTTAACGGCGGGAGAAGAGACCCAGTACTTC. The entire variable domain, with the rest obtained from reference TRBV5-1 and TRBJ2-5, is as follows: KAGVTQTPRYLIKTRGQQVTLSCSPISGHRSVSWYQQTPGQGLQFLFEYFSETQRNKGNFPGRFSGRQFSNSRSEMNVSTLELGDSALYLCASSLTAGEETQYFGPGTRLLVL.

The rearrangement uses TRBV24-1 and TRBJ2-3; D uncertain. The germline V and J ends were trimmed by 2 bases and 0 bases, with 11 bases remaining between them. Germline CDR1 reads KGHDR; CDR2 reads SFDVKD. The CDR3 covers 16 residues. CDR3 sequence reads: CATSDWAGTSTDTQYF. As DNA, the CDR3 is TGTGCCACCAGTGATTGGGCAGGCACTAGCACAGATACGCAGTATTTT.

The chain's CDR3 is CASSLAGQGAGETQYF. CDR3 bases: TGCGCCAGCAGCTTGGCCGGGCAGGGGGCAGGGGAGACCCAGTACTTC. V usage is TRBV5-1 and J usage is TRBJ2-5, with 8 bases aligning to TRBD1. This CDR3 has 16 residues. Trimming removed 0 bases from V and 5 bases from J; junction bases left unmatched: 9. CDR1 is SGHRS, CDR2 YFSETQ, per germline. The full variable domain, with the rest looked up from reference TRBV5-1 and TRBJ2-5, is KAGVTQTPRYLIKTRGQQVTLSCSPISGHRSVSWYQQTPGQGLQFLFEYFSETQRNKGNFPGRFSGRQFSNSRSEMNVSTLELGDSALYLCASSLAGQGAGETQYFGPGTRLLVL.

The chain links TRBV5-1 to TRBJ2-5; 14 bases are shared with TRBD2. The ends lost 4 bases at V and 7 bases at J; junction bases unmatched: 6. Germline lookup yields CDR1 SGHRS and CDR2 YFSETQ. The CDR3 spans 15 residues. In DNA form, the CDR3 reads TGCGCCAGCAGCCTCATAGGGACTAGCGGGGGGACCCAGTACTTC. It specifies CASSLIGTSGGTQYF. The entire variable domain, with the rest obtained from reference TRBV5-1 and TRBJ2-5, is as follows: KAGVTQTPRYLIKTRGQQVTLSCSPISGHRSVSWYQQTPGQGLQFLFEYFSETQRNKGNFPGRFSGRQFSNSRSEMNVSTLELGDSALYLCASSLIGTSGGTQYFGPGTRLLVL.

This chain uses TRBV28 with TRBJ1-2, with TRBD1 identical over 7 bases. The CDR3 has 16 amino acids. CDR1 and CDR2 from the germline V gene are MDHEN and SYDVKM. J was trimmed by 4 bases and V by 4 bases; bases with no gene match: 12. The CDR3 protein is CASSSLFTGAAYGYTF. The CDR3 DNA is TGTGCCAGCAGTTCCCTCTTCACAGGGGCGGCCTATGGCTACACCTTC.

This rearrangement joins TRBV12-3 or TRBV12-4 to TRBJ2-7; 8 bases fit TRBD1. The CDR3 sequence is 13 residues long. V was pared by 6 bases and J by 3 bases, with 4 bases of the junction left unmatched. The CDR3 here is CASSQGADYEQYV. In DNA, the CDR3 is TGTGCCAGCAGCCAGGGGGCAGACTACGAGCAGTACGTC.

This clone was seen only once. V and J are TRBV19 and TRBJ2-1; perhaps TRBD2 as D (5 bases). The CDR3 sequence is 14 residues long. The V gene's germline CDR1 is LNHDA and CDR2 SQIVND (reference sequence). Trimming removed 7 bases at V and 6 bases at J, with 16 bases between. The CDR3 is CASTQRAAGNEQFF. CDR3 nucleotides: TGTGCCAGTACCCAAAGGGCGGCGGGCAATGAGCAGTTCTTC.

The chain uses TRBV4-3 and TRBJ1-1; D is uncertain. Germline V gene data show CDR1 as LGHNA and CDR2 as YSLEER. The CDR3 consists of 14 residues. Trimming pared 1 base from V and 1 base from J, leaving 7 bases between. CDR3 nucleotide sequence: TGCGCCAGCAGCCAAGTCAACGGGAACACTGAAGCTTTCTTT. Protein: CASSQVNGNTEAFF.

This clone showed up just a few times. The V call is TRBV2, the J call TRBJ2-3, with 16 bases lining up with TRBD2. There are 17 residues in the CDR3. Looked up from germline, CDR1 is SNHLY and CDR2 is FYNNEI. Unmatched junction bases numbered 8, after V lost 5 bases and J lost 6 bases. CDR3 in amino acids: CASSRGTSGGAADTQYF. In nucleotides, the CDR3 is TGTGCCAGCAGTCGAGGGACTAGCGGGGGGGCCGCGGATACGCAGTATTTT.

J is TRBJ1-3 and V is TRBV6-5, with D hard to call. The CDR3 is made up of 16 amino acids. Germline CDR1 MNHEY, CDR2 SVGAGI. V lost 1 base to trimming and J lost 0 bases, with 10 bases between them. The CDR3 DNA sequence: TGTGCCAGCAGTTACTACCCCGAGAGCTCTGGAAACACCATATATTTT. This translates into CASSYYPESSGNTIYF.